A single sample is the source of the 20 T cell receptor beta chains below, sequenced in a study of blood T cell repertoires in COVID-19. Data came from immunoSEQ multiplex PCR; TCRdb stores just in-frame clones and leaves some out. The table includes approximately 140,000 clones, roughly 85% detected once. The specimen sequenced was peripheral blood. All receptors derive from an older man with acute or convalescent COVID-19.

The chain recombines TRBV3-1 (or the pseudogene TRBV3-2) with TRBJ2-1; 7 bases map to TRBD2. Germline V CDR1 and CDR2: LGHDT, YNNKEL (reference sequence). The V gene end was trimmed by 0 bases and the J gene end by 9 bases; junction bases not matched to a gene: 8. The CDR3 has 15 residues. The CDR3 sequence: CASSQDALAVSEQFF. The CDR3 DNA sequence: TGTGCCAGCAGCCAAGATGCTCTAGCGGTGAGTGAGCAGTTCTTC.

The chain couples TRBV18 to TRBJ2-7; TRBD1 might be the D (5 bases). CDR3 length: 16 residues. V was shortened by 0 bases and J by 6 bases, with 18 bases between the two germline ends. Germline V gene data show CDR1 as KGHSH and CDR2 as LQKENI. DNA for the CDR3: TGTGCCAGCTCACCACCGGGTACAGGAGCGTCTCTCGAGCAGTACTTC. Translating it yields CASSPPGTGASLEQYF.

The rearrangement uses TRBV5-6 and TRBJ2-5, with TRBD2 matching over 8 bases. The CDR3 has 15 amino acids. V gave up 4 bases and J gave up 5 bases; unmatched junction bases: 10. Germline CDR1 and CDR2: SGHDT and YYEEEE. In DNA, the CDR3 is TGTGCCAGCAGCCTACAGCGGGGGCGCCCGGAGACCCAGTACTTC. It translates to CASSLQRGRPETQYF.

The chain is built from TRBV7-9 and TRBJ2-5, with D maybe TRBD2 (5 bases). The V end was cut by 5 bases, the J end by 5 bases, with 18 bases between. CDR3 size: 15 residues. Looked up from germline, CDR1 is SEHNR and CDR2 is FQNEAQ (reference sequence). The CDR3 spells CASSPLTGILETQYF. The DNA of the CDR3 is TGTGCCAGCAGCCCCCTTACGGGAATTTTGGAGACCCAGTACTTC.

V is TRBV4-3 and J is TRBJ2-7, with 11 nucleotides matching TRBD2. The length of the CDR3 is 15 residues. Trimming cost V 2 bases and J 2 bases; bases outside gene matches: 2. Germline V gives CDR1 LGHNA, CDR2 YSLEER. The CDR3 coding sequence is TGCGCCAGCAGCCAAACACTAGCGGGAGCCTACGAGCAGTACTTC. Protein product: CASSQTLAGAYEQYF.

The chain is built from TRBV29-1 and TRBJ2-7; 9 nucleotides align to TRBD1. The CDR3 runs 14 residues. Per the germline V gene, CDR1 is SQVTM and CDR2 is ANQGSEA. The junction had 11 bases not matched to a gene; V was cut back by 7 bases and J by 4 bases. The CDR3 sequence: CSAVHRGPPYEQYF. The CDR3 DNA follows: TGCAGCGCGGTACACAGGGGGCCGCCTTACGAGCAGTACTTC.

This clone came up a few times. The sample has other DNA sequences that encode this CDR3 too. The gene calls are TRBV5-5 and TRBJ1-4, with 7 bases lining up with TRBD1. V was pared by 2 bases and J by 7 bases, with 5 bases of the junction left unmatched. This CDR3 spans 14 amino acids. In germline, CDR1 is SGHKS, CDR2 YYEKEE (reference sequence). CDR3 coding DNA: TGTGCCAGCAGCTTAGGGGGCCGTGGTGAAAAACTGTTTTTT. Translated, it gives CASSLGGRGEKLFF.

J is TRBJ2-1 and V is TRBV20-1; D not resolved. The ends were cut back, 3 bases at V and 2 bases at J, with 11 bases in the middle. CDR1 DFQATT and CDR2 SNEGSKA come from the germline V gene (reference sequence). This CDR3 is 14 amino acids long. This chain's CDR3 is CSASLADTYNEQFF. The CDR3 bases are TGCAGTGCTAGTCTTGCAGATACCTACAATGAGCAGTTCTTC.

This clone appeared once. The chain uses TRBV7-2 and TRBJ2-1; 10 positions match TRBD2. Germline CDR1 reads SGHTA; CDR2 reads FQGNSA. J lost 4 bases, V lost 6 bases, and 9 bases had no gene match. This CDR3 spans 16 amino acids. The chain's CDR3 is CASSITAGGKYNEQFF. DNA for the CDR3: TGTGCCAGCAGTATTACAGCGGGAGGGAAATACAATGAGCAGTTCTTC.

This clone appeared a few times. The rearrangement joins TRBV18 to TRBJ2-7, with 8 bases aligning to TRBD2. CDR1 and CDR2 from the germline V gene are KGHSH and LQKENI. The CDR3 is 15 amino acids. V trimming: 0 bases; J trimming: 7 bases; junction bases outside the gene matches: 8. The CDR3 DNA reads as TGTGCCAGCTCACCACCGGTGCGGGTAGCGGGAGAGCAGTACTTC. Translation gives CASSPPVRVAGEQYF.

The J gene is TRBJ2-5, the V gene TRBV7-8; D may be TRBD2 (6 bases). Germline V CDR1 and CDR2: SGHVS, FQNEAQ. The V gene lost 4 bases and the J gene lost 2 bases, with 11 bases spanning the gap. The length of the CDR3 is 14 residues. This CDR3 reads CASSSLADQETQYF. CDR3 bases: TGTGCCAGCAGCTCTTTAGCGGATCAAGAGACCCAGTACTTC.

This clone appeared a few times. The chain uses TRBV19 and TRBJ2-1, with D unresolved. Trimming pared 3 bases from V and 7 bases from J, leaving 13 bases between. The CDR3 extends over 14 amino acids. Germline V lookup: CDR1 LNHDA, CDR2 SQIVND (reference sequence). For the CDR3, the DNA is TGTGCCAGTAGTATCAAGAGTATTGCGAATGAGCAGTTCTTC. It is translated as CASSIKSIANEQFF.

This clone was seen only a few times. The chain uses TRBV5-1 and TRBJ2-4; 7 bases agree with TRBD1. CDR1 and CDR2 (germline): SGHRS, YFSETQ. V shed 0 bases, J shed 6 bases, and the junction held 3 bases outside the gene matches. The CDR3 is 14 amino acids. CDR3 residues: CASSLGDSLNIQYF. As DNA, the CDR3 is TGCGCCAGCAGCTTGGGGGACAGCTTAAACATTCAGTACTTC.

This chain uses TRBV19 with TRBJ1-1; 12 bases line up with TRBD1. The CDR3 covers 16 residues. Trimming removed 9 bases from V and 3 bases from J; junction bases left unmatched: 11. CDR1 LNHDA and CDR2 SQIVND come from the germline V gene (reference sequence). CDR3 sequence (DNA): TGTGCCAGCCGCCGGGACAGGGGGCGATTCGACACTGAAGCTTTCTTT. Amino acids: CASRRDRGRFDTEAFF.

The rearrangement links TRBV5-1 to TRBJ2-3, with D possibly matching TRBD2 (6 bases). Trimming pared 1 base from V and 6 bases from J, leaving 18 bases between. The CDR3 loop spans 16 amino acids. Looked up from germline, CDR1 is SGHRS and CDR2 is YFSETQ. The CDR3 DNA reads as TGCGCCAGCAGCTTGACCCCTAGCGTCGGGGCGGATACGCAGTATTTT. Protein sequence: CASSLTPSVGADTQYF.

V is TRBV18 and J is TRBJ2-1; 7 positions agree with TRBD1. The CDR3 spans 16 residues. The ends lost 1 base at V and 5 bases at J; junction bases unmatched: 8. Germline CDR1 is KGHSH and CDR2 is LQKENI. The CDR3 DNA reads as TGTGCCAGCTCACCACGACAGGGAGAGAGGGACAATGAGCAGTTCTTC. It specifies CASSPRQGERDNEQFF.

The rearrangement links TRBV28 to TRBJ2-7, with TRBD2 as a possible D gene (10 bases). There are 19 residues in the CDR3. V was trimmed by 2 bases and J by 5 bases, leaving 28 bases between them. Germline-derived CDR1 and CDR2 are MDHEN and SYDVKM. The CDR3 loop reads CASSLDRGRASGRRNEQYF. The CDR3 DNA sequence: TGTGCCAGCAGTTTAGACAGGGGGAGGGCTAGCGGGAGACGGAACGAGCAGTACTTC.

This chain links TRBV6-5 with TRBJ2-6, with D possibly matching TRBD1 (5 bases). The V gene's germline CDR1 is MNHEY and CDR2 SVGAGI. This CDR3 has 15 amino acids. Between the trimmed V and J ends, which lost 2 bases and 0 bases, there was a span of 5 bases. The CDR3 coding sequence is TGTGCCAGCAGTTACGACAGCTCTGGGGCCAACGTCCTGACTTTC. Translating it yields CASSYDSSGANVLTF.

V gene TRBV7-9 combines with J gene TRBJ1-4; no firm D call. The V end was cut by 4 bases, the J end by 8 bases, with 5 bases between. CDR3 length: 11 amino acids. The V gene's germline CDR1 is SEHNR and CDR2 FQNEAQ (reference sequence). The CDR3 region has the DNA TGTGCCAGCAGCTCTTTCGAAAAACTGTTTTTT. It is translated as CASSSFEKLFF.

The CDR3: CASSPTGSSYNEQFF. Here the CDR3 DNA reads TGTGCCAGCAGCCCGACAGGGAGCTCCTACAATGAGCAGTTCTTC. The chain carries TRBV4-2 and TRBJ2-1, with 7 positions matching TRBD1. CDR3 length: 15 residues. From germline, CDR1 is LGHNA and CDR2 YNFKEQ. V dropped 4 bases and J dropped 0; count of bases not matched to a gene: 3.